Listed here are 20 T cell receptor beta chains from one sample, sequenced in a study of shared clonotypes between healthy human individuals. Selected positively for CCR7 and CD45RO-negative, naive CD8 cells excluded terminally differentiated effector memory CD45RA+ cells. Produced via immunoSEQ multiplex PCR; TCRdb's table is partial and in-frame only. The table records about 590,000 clones, roughly 95% of them present only once. What was sequenced was naive CD8+ T cells sorted from blood. These receptor sequences come from a woman in her 30s in good health.

Written as DNA, the CDR3 is TGTGCCAGCACCCAAGCGAGGAAAAGCACTGAAGCTTTCTTT. Translated, it gives CASTQARKSTEAFF. The J gene is TRBJ1-1, the V gene TRBV6-5; D remains ambiguous. The V gene lost 7 bases and the J gene lost 4 bases, with 16 bases spanning the gap. This CDR3 region has 14 residues. Germline V gene lookup returns CDR1 MNHEY and CDR2 SVGAGI.

The CDR3 loop reads CASSLWGGRHGTEAFF. The CDR3 DNA reads as TGTGCCAGCAGCTTATGGGGGGGCCGGCATGGGACTGAAGCTTTCTTT. This chain links TRBV5-4 with TRBJ1-1, with TRBD1 as a possible D gene (6 bases). The germline gives CDR1 SGHNT, CDR2 YYREEE (reference sequence). The CDR3 contains 16 residues. The V and J ends lost 2 bases and 5 bases respectively, with 19 bases between them.

The gene calls are TRBV27 and TRBJ1-2; D remains ambiguous. CDR1 and CDR2 from the germline V gene are MNHEY and SMNVEV (reference sequence). The CDR3 loop spans 12 amino acids. V lost 8 bases and J lost 3, with 10 bases in between. CDR3 sequence (DNA): TGTGCCAGCGGCGCCGGGGACTATGGCTACACCTTC. Encoded protein: CASGAGDYGYTF.

The chain recombines TRBV4-2 with TRBJ1-6, with TRBD1 matching over 7 bases. The trim removed 6 bases at V and 5 bases at J, leaving 7 bases unmatched. Germline values: CDR1 LGHNA, CDR2 YNFKEQ. The CDR3 consists of 15 residues. The CDR3 sequence is CASSPITGDNSPLHF. CDR3 nucleotides: TGTGCCAGCAGTCCGATTACAGGGGATAATTCACCCCTCCACTTT.

The chain is built from TRBV27 and TRBJ2-7, with unresolved D. Trimming stripped 6 bases from V and 7 bases from J, with 13 bases between. This CDR3 region has 12 residues. In germline, CDR1 is MNHEY, CDR2 SMNVEV (reference sequence). The CDR3 region has the DNA TGTGCCAGCAGCCCCACCCTTGGGGAGCAGTACTTC. Translation: CASSPTLGEQYF.

The chain joins TRBV2 to TRBJ2-7; 8 bases agree with TRBD1. V shed 6 bases and J 1 base; nucleotides not matched to a gene: 8. The CDR3 has 15 amino acids. The germline V gene encodes CDR1 SNHLY and CDR2 FYNNEI. The CDR3 here is CASRVGQGLSYEQYF. CDR3 nucleotide sequence: TGTGCCAGCAGAGTAGGACAGGGATTGTCCTACGAGCAGTACTTC.

J is TRBJ2-3 and V is TRBV6-5; 9 bases fit TRBD1. Losses at the gene ends were 5 bases for V and 3 bases for J; bases not matched to a gene: 0. The CDR3 is 13 residues long. CDR1 is MNHEY and CDR2 is SVGAGI in the germline V gene. The CDR3, as DNA: TGTGCCAGCAGTGGGACAGGGACAGATACGCAGTATTTT. It yields the protein CASSGTGTDTQYF.

This chain links TRBV9 with TRBJ1-3; no clear D. With 3 bases removed from V and 4 bases from J, the gap between germline ends came to 14 bases. The germline gives CDR1 SGDLS, CDR2 YYNGEE. The CDR3 consists of 15 residues. This chain's CDR3 is CASSDRTQDGNTIYF. The CDR3 DNA sequence: TGTGCCAGCAGCGACCGGACCCAAGACGGAAACACCATATATTTT. The entire variable domain, with the rest obtained from reference TRBV9 and TRBJ1-3, is as follows: DSGVTQTPKHLITATGQRVTLRCSPRSGDLSVYWYQQSLDQGLQFLIQYYNGEERAKGNILERFSAQQFPDLHSELNLSSLELGDSALYFCASSDRTQDGNTIYFGEGSWLTVV.

The chain combines TRBV14 with TRBJ2-1; D is undetermined. Germline lookup yields CDR1 SGHDN and CDR2 FVKESK. The CDR3 covers 14 residues. Between the trimmed V and J ends, which lost 0 bases and 6 bases, there was a span of 9 bases. The CDR3 nucleotides read TGTGCCAGCAGCCAAGATATCAACTTCAATGAGCAGTTCTTC. Its protein is CASSQDINFNEQFF.

Written as DNA, the CDR3 is TGCGCCAGCAGCTTAGGAGACCTTCTAGCGGACAGGGACGAGCAGTACTTC. It is translated as CASSLGDLLADRDEQYF. The chain combines TRBV5-1 with TRBJ2-7; the D gene is possibly TRBD1 (8 bases). CDR1 and CDR2 from the germline V gene are SGHRS and YFSETQ. Trimming removed 2 bases at V and 5 bases at J, with 23 bases between. This CDR3 is built from 17 residues.

The chain couples TRBV10-1 to TRBJ2-7; TRBD1 is a possible D gene (6 bases). V lost 5 bases, J lost 3 bases, and 14 bases lay in between. CDR3 length equals 14 residues. From germline, CDR1 is WNHNN and CDR2 SYGVQD (reference sequence). The CDR3 DNA sequence: TGCGCCAGCAGTCAGGACAGCGCCAGCTACGAGCAGTACTTC. Its translation is CASSQDSASYEQYF.

The CDR3 DNA is TGTGCCAGCAGCTTCCGCAGGGGGGAAAAACTGTTTTTT. Amino acid sequence: CASSFRRGEKLFF. This chain connects TRBV7-7 to TRBJ1-4; 7 positions agree with TRBD1. Germline loops: CDR1 SSHAT, CDR2 FNYEAQ (reference sequence). Germline trimming cut 3 bases from V and 8 bases from J; bases unmatched to any gene: 3. The CDR3 is made up of 13 amino acids.

The chain couples TRBV7-2 to TRBJ2-3; TRBD2 matches 8 bases. The CDR3 loop spans 16 amino acids. Germline CDR1 is SGHTA and CDR2 is FQGNSA. Unmatched junction bases numbered 9, after V lost 1 base and J lost 6 bases. CDR3 sequence (DNA): TGTGCCAGCAGCTTAGGGCTAGCGGGCCTCAGGGATACGCAGTATTTT. It codes for CASSLGLAGLRDTQYF.

The rearrangement links TRBV28 to TRBJ2-2; 10 nucleotides match TRBD2. The CDR3 covers 18 residues. The germline V gene encodes CDR1 MDHEN and CDR2 SYDVKM. V lost 5 bases, J lost 5 bases, and 14 bases stayed unmatched. The CDR3 sequence: CASSPSGVPGLATGELFF. The CDR3 nucleotides are TGTGCCAGCAGTCCCTCCGGGGTGCCGGGACTAGCGACCGGGGAGCTGTTTTTT. The full variable domain, with the rest looked up from reference TRBV28 and TRBJ2-2, is DVKVTQSSRYLVKRTGEKVFLECVQDMDHENMFWYRQDPGLGLRLIYFSYDVKMKEKGDIPEGYSVSREKKERFSLILESASTNQTSMYLCASSPSGVPGLATGELFFGEGSRLTVL.

The chain uses TRBV27 and TRBJ2-7, with D tentatively TRBD2 (6 bases). In germline, CDR1 is MNHEY, CDR2 SMNVEV (reference sequence). V lost 5 bases to trimming and J lost 4 bases, with 24 bases between them. The CDR3 length is 17 residues. The DNA for the CDR3 is TGTGCCAGCAGTCCCAGCCCCTCTAGCGCCCTAGGATACGAGCAGTACTTC. Translating gives CASSPSPSSALGYEQYF.

A remark on this clone: The same CDR3 arises from other DNA sequences in this sample as well. The chain has TRBV27 and TRBJ2-1, with TRBD2 matching 7 bases. Germline trimming cut 0 bases from V and 4 bases from J; bases unmatched to any gene: 3. Germline V gene sequence: CDR1 MNHEY, CDR2 SMNVEV (reference sequence). The CDR3 contains 15 residues. The CDR3 DNA reads as TGTGCCAGCAGTTTATCTCCAGCGGGGTACAATGAGCAGTTCTTC. Its protein is CASSLSPAGYNEQFF.

This rearrangement joins TRBV25-1 to TRBJ1-1, with D hard to call. This CDR3 has 11 residues. The ends were cut back, 5 bases at V and 4 bases at J, with 5 bases in the middle. From germline, CDR1 is MGHDK and CDR2 SYGVNS. The CDR3 here is CASSMSTEAFF. The CDR3 bases are TGTGCCAGCAGTATGAGCACTGAAGCTTTCTTT. The full variable domain, with the rest looked up from reference TRBV25-1 and TRBJ1-1, is EADIYQTPRYLVIGTGKKITLECSQTMGHDKMYWYQQDPGMELHLIHYSYGVNSTEKGDLSSESTVSRIRTEHFPLTLESARPSHTSQYLCASSMSTEAFFGQGTRLTVV.

The gene calls are TRBV28 and TRBJ2-7; D is possibly TRBD2 (6 bases). CDR3 length equals 15 residues. Per the germline V gene, CDR1 is MDHEN and CDR2 is SYDVKM. V was shortened by 6 bases and J by 3 bases, with 18 bases between the two germline ends. The CDR3 region has the DNA TGTGCCAGCAGACCTCACCCGGGGGATTACTACGAGCAGTACTTC. Its protein is CASRPHPGDYYEQYF.

V is TRBV9 and J is TRBJ1-2, with D perhaps matching TRBD1 (6 bases). CDR1 and CDR2 (germline): SGDLS, YYNGEE. This CDR3 comprises 14 residues. V was clipped by 1 base and J by 2 bases, with 9 bases between them. The CDR3 spells CASSVRTGNYGYTF. Here the CDR3 DNA reads TGTGCCAGCAGCGTAAGAACAGGGAACTATGGCTACACCTTC.

The chain uses TRBV27 and TRBJ2-7; 7 bases are a match to TRBD1. CDR3 length: 15 amino acids. Trimming cost V 0 bases and J 6 bases; bases outside gene matches: 8. The germline gives CDR1 MNHEY, CDR2 SMNVEV (reference sequence). Written as DNA, the CDR3 is TGTGCCAGCAGTTTATCGTACAGGGGAGTGAGCGAGCAGTACTTC. This sequence encodes CASSLSYRGVSEQYF.